The sequence of this TCR beta chain was determined in a study of blood T cell repertoires in COVID-19. Authors' data handling: For nucleated cells, counts were estimated from reference gene primer amplification. The table came from immunoSEQ multiplex PCR; TCRdb's copy has only in-frame clones and leaves some out. The DNA gave D and trimming, while V, J and clone size come from that table. The sample carries approximately 160,000 clones, over 80% recorded once. The clonotype comes from a woman aged 60-75 years with acute or convalescent COVID-19. The sequenced sample consisted of peripheral blood.

DNA for the CDR3: TGTGCCAGCAGCGGCGGGACAGCAGTTGAGCAGTTCTTC. Residues: CASSGGTAVEQFF. This rearrangement joins TRBV9 to TRBJ2-1; possible D gene TRBD1, 7 bases. V lost 3 bases and J lost 9, with 13 bases in between. There are 13 residues in the CDR3. Germline V gene lookup returns CDR1 SGDLS and CDR2 YYNGEE.